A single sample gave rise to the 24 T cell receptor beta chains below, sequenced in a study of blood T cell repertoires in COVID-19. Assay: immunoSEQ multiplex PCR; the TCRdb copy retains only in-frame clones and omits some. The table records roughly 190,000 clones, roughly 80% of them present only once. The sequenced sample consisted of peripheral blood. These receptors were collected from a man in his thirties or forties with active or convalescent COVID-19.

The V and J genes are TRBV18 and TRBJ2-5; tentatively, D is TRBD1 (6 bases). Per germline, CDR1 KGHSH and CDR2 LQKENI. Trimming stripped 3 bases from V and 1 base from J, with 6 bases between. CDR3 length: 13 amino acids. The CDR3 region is CASSPGAQETQYF. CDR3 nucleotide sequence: TGTGCCAGCTCACCGGGGGCCCAAGAGACCCAGTACTTC.

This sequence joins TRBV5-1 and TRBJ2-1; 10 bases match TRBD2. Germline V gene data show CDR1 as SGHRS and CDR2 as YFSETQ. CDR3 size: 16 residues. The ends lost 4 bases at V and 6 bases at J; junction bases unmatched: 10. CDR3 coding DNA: TGCGCCAGCAGCCCCCGAATAGCGGGGGGTAGCAATGAGCAGTTCTTC. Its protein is CASSPRIAGGSNEQFF.

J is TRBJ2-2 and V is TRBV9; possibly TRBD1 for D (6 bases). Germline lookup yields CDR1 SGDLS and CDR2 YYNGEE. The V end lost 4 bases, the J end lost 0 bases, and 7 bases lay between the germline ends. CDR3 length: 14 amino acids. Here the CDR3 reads CASSRTANTGELFF. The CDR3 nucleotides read TGTGCCAGCAGCAGGACAGCGAACACCGGGGAGCTGTTTTTT.

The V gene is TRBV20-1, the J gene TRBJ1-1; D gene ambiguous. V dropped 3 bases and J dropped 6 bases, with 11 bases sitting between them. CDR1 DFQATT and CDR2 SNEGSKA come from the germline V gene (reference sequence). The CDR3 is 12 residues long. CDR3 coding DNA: TGCAGTGCTAGTAGCAGGTCCCCTGAAGCTTTCTTT. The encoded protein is CSASSRSPEAFF.

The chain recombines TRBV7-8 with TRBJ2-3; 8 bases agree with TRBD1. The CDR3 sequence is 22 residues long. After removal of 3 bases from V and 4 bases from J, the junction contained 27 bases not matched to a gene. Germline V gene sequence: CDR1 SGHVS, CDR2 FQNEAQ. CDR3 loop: CASSFLRGDRLHGVLQPDTQYF. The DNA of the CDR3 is TGTGCCAGCAGCTTTTTAAGGGGGGACAGGCTTCATGGGGTTCTACAGCCAGATACGCAGTATTTT.

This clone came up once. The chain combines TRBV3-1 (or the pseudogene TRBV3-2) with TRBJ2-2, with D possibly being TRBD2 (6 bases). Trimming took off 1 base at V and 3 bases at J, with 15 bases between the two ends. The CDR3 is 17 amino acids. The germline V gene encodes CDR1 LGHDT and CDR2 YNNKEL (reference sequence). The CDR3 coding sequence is TGTGCCAGCAGCCAAGTGTTCCTAGCGTCTGACACCGGGGAGCTGTTTTTT. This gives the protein CASSQVFLASDTGELFF.

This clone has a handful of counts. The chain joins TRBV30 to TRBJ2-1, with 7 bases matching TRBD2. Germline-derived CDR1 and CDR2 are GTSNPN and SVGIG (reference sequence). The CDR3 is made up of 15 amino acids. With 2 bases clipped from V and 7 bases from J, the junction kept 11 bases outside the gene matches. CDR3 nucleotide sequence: TGTGCCTGGAGTCCTTCTCAACGGGAGGTTAATGAGCAGTTCTTC. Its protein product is CAWSPSQREVNEQFF.

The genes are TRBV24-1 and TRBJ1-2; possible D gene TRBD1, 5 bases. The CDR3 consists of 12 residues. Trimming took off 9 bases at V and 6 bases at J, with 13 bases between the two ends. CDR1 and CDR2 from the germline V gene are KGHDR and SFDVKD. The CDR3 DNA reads TGTGCCACCTATACCGCAGGGAATGGCTACACCTTC. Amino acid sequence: CATYTAGNGYTF.

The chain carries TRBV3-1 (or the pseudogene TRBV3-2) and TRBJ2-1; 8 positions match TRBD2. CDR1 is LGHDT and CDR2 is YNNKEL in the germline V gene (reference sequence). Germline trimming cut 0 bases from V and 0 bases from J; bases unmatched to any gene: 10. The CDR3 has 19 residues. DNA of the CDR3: TGTGCCAGCAGCCAAGATCACGGCGGGAGGACGAGCTCCTACAATGAGCAGTTCTTC. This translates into CASSQDHGGRTSSYNEQFF.

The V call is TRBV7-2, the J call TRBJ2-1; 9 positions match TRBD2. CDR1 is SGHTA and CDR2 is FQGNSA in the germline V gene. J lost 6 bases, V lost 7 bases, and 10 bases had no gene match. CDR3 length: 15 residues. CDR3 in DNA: TGTGCCAGCATTCTGGGAGGGACTAGCCCCAATGAGCAGTTCTTC. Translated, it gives CASILGGTSPNEQFF.

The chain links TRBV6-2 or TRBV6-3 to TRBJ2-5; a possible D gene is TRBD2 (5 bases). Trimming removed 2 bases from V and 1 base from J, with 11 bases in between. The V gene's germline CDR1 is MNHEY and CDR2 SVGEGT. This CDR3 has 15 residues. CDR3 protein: CASSYGGAAQETQYF. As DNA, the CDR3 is TGTGCCAGCAGTTACGGTGGAGCGGCCCAAGAGACCCAGTACTTC.

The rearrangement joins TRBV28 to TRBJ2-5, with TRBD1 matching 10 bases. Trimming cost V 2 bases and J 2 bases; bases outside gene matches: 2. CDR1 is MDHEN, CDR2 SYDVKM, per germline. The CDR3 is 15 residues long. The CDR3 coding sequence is TGTGCCAGCAGTTTAATGGGACAGGGGCAAGAGACCCAGTACTTC. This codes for CASSLMGQGQETQYF.

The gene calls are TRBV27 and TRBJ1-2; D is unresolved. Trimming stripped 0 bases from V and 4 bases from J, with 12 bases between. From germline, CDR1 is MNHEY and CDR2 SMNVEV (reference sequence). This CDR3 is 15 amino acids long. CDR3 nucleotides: TGTGCCAGCAGTTTATCGTCAGACACGTTCTATGGCTACACCTTC. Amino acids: CASSLSSDTFYGYTF.

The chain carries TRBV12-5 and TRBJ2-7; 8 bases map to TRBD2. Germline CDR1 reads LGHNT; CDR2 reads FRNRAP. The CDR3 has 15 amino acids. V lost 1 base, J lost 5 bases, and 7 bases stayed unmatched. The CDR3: CASGLGLAGPDEQYF. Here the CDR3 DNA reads TGTGCTAGTGGTTTGGGGCTAGCGGGTCCGGACGAGCAGTACTTC.

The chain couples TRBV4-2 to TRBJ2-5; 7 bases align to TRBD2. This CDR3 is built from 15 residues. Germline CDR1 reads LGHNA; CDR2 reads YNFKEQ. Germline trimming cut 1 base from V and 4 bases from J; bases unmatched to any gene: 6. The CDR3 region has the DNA TGTGCCAGCAGCCAAGGCGCGGGGGACTTAGAGACCCAGTACTTC. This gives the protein CASSQGAGDLETQYF.

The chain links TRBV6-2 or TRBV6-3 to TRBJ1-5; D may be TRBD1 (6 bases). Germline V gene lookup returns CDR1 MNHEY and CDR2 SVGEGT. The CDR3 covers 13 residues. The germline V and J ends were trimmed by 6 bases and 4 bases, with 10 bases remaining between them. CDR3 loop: CASSRTENQPQHF. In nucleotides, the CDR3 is TGTGCCAGCAGCCGGACAGAAAATCAGCCCCAGCATTTT.

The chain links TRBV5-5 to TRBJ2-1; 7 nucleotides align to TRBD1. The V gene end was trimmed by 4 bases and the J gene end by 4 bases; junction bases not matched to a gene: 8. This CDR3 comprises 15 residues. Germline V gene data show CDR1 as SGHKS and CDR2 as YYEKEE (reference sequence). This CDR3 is CASSLTWTGYNEQFF. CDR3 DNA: TGTGCCAGCAGCCTGACATGGACAGGATACAATGAGCAGTTCTTC.

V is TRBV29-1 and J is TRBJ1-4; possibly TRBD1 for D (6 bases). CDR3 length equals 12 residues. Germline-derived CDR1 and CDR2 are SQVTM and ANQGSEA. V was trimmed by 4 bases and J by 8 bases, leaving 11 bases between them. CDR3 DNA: TGCAGCGTTGGACAGGTGGGGGAAAAACTGTTTTTT. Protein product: CSVGQVGEKLFF.

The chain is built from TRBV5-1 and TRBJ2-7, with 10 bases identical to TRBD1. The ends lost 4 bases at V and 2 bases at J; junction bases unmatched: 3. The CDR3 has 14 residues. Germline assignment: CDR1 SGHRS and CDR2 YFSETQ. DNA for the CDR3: TGCGCCAGCAGCGTGACAGGGGGCCCCTACGAGCAGTACTTC. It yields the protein CASSVTGGPYEQYF.

The CDR3 DNA follows: TGTGCCAGCAGCCCAAGGACTAGCGTCAATGAGCAGTTCTTC. Translating gives CASSPRTSVNEQFF. The chain recombines TRBV6-5 with TRBJ2-1, with TRBD2 matching over 9 bases. Trimming at V came to 6 bases and at J to 6 bases, leaving 6 bases not matched to a gene. The CDR3 has 14 amino acids. Germline V gives CDR1 MNHEY, CDR2 SVGAGI.

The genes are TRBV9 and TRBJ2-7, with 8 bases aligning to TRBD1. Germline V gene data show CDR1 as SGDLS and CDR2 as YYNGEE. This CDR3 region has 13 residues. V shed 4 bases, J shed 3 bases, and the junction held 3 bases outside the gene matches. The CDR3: CASSPGQVYEQYF. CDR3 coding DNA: TGTGCCAGCAGCCCGGGACAGGTCTACGAGCAGTACTTC. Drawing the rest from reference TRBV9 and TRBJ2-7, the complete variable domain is DSGVTQTPKHLITATGQRVTLRCSPRSGDLSVYWYQQSLDQGLQFLIQYYNGEERAKGNILERFSAQQFPDLHSELNLSSLELGDSALYFCASSPGQVYEQYFGPGTRLTVT.

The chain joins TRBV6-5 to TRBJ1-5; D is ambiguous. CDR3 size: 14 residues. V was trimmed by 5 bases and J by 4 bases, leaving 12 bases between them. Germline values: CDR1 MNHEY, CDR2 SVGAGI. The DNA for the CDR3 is TGTGCCAGCAGTCTCGGACGGGATAATCAGCCCCAGCATTTT. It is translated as CASSLGRDNQPQHF.

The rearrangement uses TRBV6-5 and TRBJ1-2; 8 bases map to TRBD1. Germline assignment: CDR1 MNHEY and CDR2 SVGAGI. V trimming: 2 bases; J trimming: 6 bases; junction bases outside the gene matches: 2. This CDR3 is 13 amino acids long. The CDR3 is CASSYAGGNGYTF. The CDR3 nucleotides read TGTGCCAGCAGTTACGCAGGGGGCAATGGCTACACCTTC.

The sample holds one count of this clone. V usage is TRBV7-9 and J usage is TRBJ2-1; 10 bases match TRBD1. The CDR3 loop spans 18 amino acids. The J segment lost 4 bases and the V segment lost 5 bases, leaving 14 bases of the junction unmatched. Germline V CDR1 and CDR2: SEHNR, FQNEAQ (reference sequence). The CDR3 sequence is CASSPDRGPYPLYNEQFF. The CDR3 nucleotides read TGTGCCAGCAGCCCCGACAGGGGGCCGTATCCCTTATACAATGAGCAGTTCTTC.